Listed below are T cell receptor beta chains from one sample, sequenced in a study of neoadjuvant anti-PD-1 for oral cavity cancer. Profiled with immunoSEQ multiplex PCR; TCRdb holds only in-frame clones, not every one. The sample yields about 13,000 clones, under 70% seen once. This specimen was PBMCs, taken after nivolumab (anti-PD-1) treatment. All receptors come from a person aged 35-79 years with oral cavity squamous cell carcinoma. The CDR3 runs from the conserved cysteine through the conserved F or W. A D gene is named only where the DNA matches it firmly. Not all rows give a size; the values are once, few, many and, for expanded clones, a class.

TGTGCCAGCAGAGGGGGCGGGAATGCCAAAAACATTCAGTACTTC	CASRGGGNAKNIQYF	TRBV6-6	.	once	TRBJ2-4
TGTGCCAGCAGCCGGGGTCGTGGAAACACCATATATTTT	CASSRGRGNTIYF	TRBV13	.	.	TRBJ1-3
TGTGCCAGTAGGGGGGACTATGGCTACACCTTC	CASRGDYGYTF	TRBV6-6	.	once	TRBJ1-2
TGTGCCAGCAGCCCAAGGGAGGGCACTGAAGCTTTCTTT	CASSPREGTEAFF	TRBV7-6	.	.	TRBJ1-1
TGTGCCAGCAGCTTGAAGGTTGGGGGCGCACGGGATACGCAGTATTTT	CASSLKVGGARDTQYF	TRBV5-4	.	few	TRBJ2-3
TGCAGCGTTGATAGTACAGATACGCAGTATTTT	CSVDSTDTQYF	TRBV29-1	.	.	TRBJ2-3
TGTGCCAGCAGTTTGGACACAGGGATTCAAAAACTGTTTTTT	CASSLDTGIQKLFF	TRBV27	.	.	TRBJ1-4
TGTGCCAGCAGCTTTTACAGGGGGCCGGGTACCGGGGAGCTGTTTTTT	CASSFYRGPGTGELFF	TRBV5-6	TRBD1	.	TRBJ2-2
TGTGCCAGCAGTTACTCTAGCGGGAGCACAGATACGCAGTATTTT	CASSYSSGSTDTQYF	TRBV6-5	TRBD2	.	TRBJ2-3
TGTGCCAGTAGTTTTGGCAGAAACTTGAACACTGAAGCTTTCTTT	CASSFGRNLNTEAFF	TRBV19	.	.	TRBJ1-1
TGTGCCTGGACCTCGACCCTTCCCCAAGTTAATGAAAAACTGTTTTTT	CAWTSTLPQVNEKLFF	TRBV30	.	.	TRBJ1-4
TGTGCCAGCAGCTTACTAGCGGGAGGGGGATACAATGAGCAGTTCTTC	CASSLLAGGGYNEQFF	TRBV7-3	TRBD2	.	TRBJ2-1
TGTGCCAGTAGTCCCGGGATCTCCTACGAGCAGTACTTC	CASSPGISYEQYF	TRBV19	.	few	TRBJ2-7
TGCGCCAGCAGGGACAATTTCCTCGTGGGGAACACTGAAGCTTTCTTT	CASRDNFLVGNTEAFF	TRBV5-1	.	.	TRBJ1-1
TGCGCCAGCACCCCCGGGGAGGGGGCCTTTGGGAACACTGAAGCTTTCTTT	CASTPGEGAFGNTEAFF	TRBV5-1	TRBD1	.	TRBJ1-1
TGCGCCAGCAGCTTAGCGGACTCTGGAAACACCATATATTTT	CASSLADSGNTIYF	TRBV5-1	.	.	TRBJ1-3
TGTGCCTGGCAGGGCTACACTGAAGCTTTCTTT	CAWQGYTEAFF	TRBV30	.	.	TRBJ1-1
TGTGCCAGCAGTTTAAGCGTGAGCGGTGAAAAACTGTTTTTT	CASSLSVSGEKLFF	TRBV28	.	.	TRBJ1-4
TGTGCCAGCAGCTTAGACACAGATACGCAGTATTTT	CASSLDTDTQYF	TRBV7-9	.	few	TRBJ2-3
TGTGCCACCAGCAGCGCTGCGAGGGATACGCAGTATTTT	CATSSAARDTQYF	TRBV15	.	.	TRBJ2-3
TGTGCCAGCAGCTCTGGGGTCTATGGCTACACCTTC	CASSSGVYGYTF	TRBV7-2	.	.	TRBJ1-2
TGTGCCAGCGGGAGCAACTTGAACACTGAAGCTTTCTTT	CASGSNLNTEAFF	TRBV6-1	.	.	TRBJ1-1
TGTGCCAGCAGCGTAGAGGGACAGGGAGCCAAAAACATTCAGTACTTC	CASSVEGQGAKNIQYF	TRBV9	TRBD1	.	TRBJ2-4
TGTGCCAGCAGCTTAGGTTCTGGGGGTGAGCAGTTCTTC	CASSLGSGGEQFF	TRBV11-3	.	.	TRBJ2-1
TGCAGCGTTGGGGGGTACGAGCAGTACTTC	CSVGGYEQYF	TRBV29-1	.	.	TRBJ2-7
TGTGCCACCAGCAGAGGGCACACTACCTACGAGCAGTACTTC	CATSRGHTTYEQYF	TRBV15	.	few	TRBJ2-7
TGTGCCAGCAGCTTAGCTACAGGCTACGAGCAGTACTTC	CASSLATGYEQYF	TRBV7-3	.	.	TRBJ2-7
TGTGCCAGCAGCCTTACAGGGGTGGGCTATGGCTACACCTTC	CASSLTGVGYGYTF	TRBV6-5	TRBD1	.	TRBJ1-2
TGCAGCGCCAACAGGGGCCGGGAGCTGTTTTTT	CSANRGRELFF	TRBV20-1	TRBD1	.	TRBJ2-2
TGTGCCAGCACTTTCACCAGGGGGGAGACCCAGTACTTC	CASTFTRGETQYF	TRBV6-1	TRBD1	.	TRBJ2-5
TGTGCCAGCAGTTACTCCAGGGGAGGTGAAAAACTGTTTTTT	CASSYSRGGEKLFF	TRBV6-5	.	.	TRBJ1-4
TGTGCCATCAGTAACCCGGGACAGACGACTAGCGGGAAACAAGAGACCCAGTACTTC	CAISNPGQTTSGKQETQYF	TRBV10-3	TRBD2	.	TRBJ2-5